One and the same sample provided the 22 T cell receptor beta chains below, sequenced in a study of blood T cell repertoires in COVID-19. Sequencing used immunoSEQ multiplex PCR; TCRdb keeps in-frame clones, though not all of them. The sample has over 250,000 clones, about 89% seen once. Input material: PBMCs or T cells enriched from blood (not recorded which). These receptors were obtained from a man aged 35-49 years who had recovered from COVID-19.

This sequence joins TRBV28 and TRBJ1-2; 9 nucleotides match TRBD1. This CDR3 contains 15 residues. Germline V gene data show CDR1 as MDHEN and CDR2 as SYDVKM. With V trimmed by 3 bases and J by 2 bases, 4 bases remained unmatched. CDR3 residues: CASSLGGQGNYGYTF. Written as DNA, the CDR3 is TGTGCCAGCAGTTTGGGGGGACAGGGAAACTATGGCTACACCTTC.

This clone was recorded only once. V and J are TRBV7-9 and TRBJ1-5; 9 bases are a match to TRBD1. CDR1 and CDR2 (germline): SEHNR, FQNEAQ (reference sequence). The V and J ends lost 2 bases and 4 bases, in that order; junction bases with no gene match: 9. The CDR3 consists of 17 residues. For the CDR3, the DNA is TGTGCCAGCAGCTTATGGGGGCGACAGGGGGTAAATCAGCCCCAGCATTTT. This sequence encodes CASSLWGRQGVNQPQHF. The full variable domain, in which reference TRBV7-9 and TRBJ1-5 provide the parts outside the CDR3, is DTGVSQNPRHKITKRGQNVTFRCDPISEHNRLYWYRQTLGQGPEFLTYFQNEAQLEKSRLLSDRFSAERPKGSFSTLEIQRTEQGDSAMYLCASSLWGRQGVNQPQHFGDGTRLSIL.

The rearrangement uses TRBV11-2 and TRBJ1-1, with D possibly being TRBD1 (5 bases). This CDR3 is built from 13 residues. The V and J ends lost 1 base and 11 bases respectively, with 14 bases between them. Germline loops: CDR1 SGHAT, CDR2 FQNNGV. The CDR3 loop is CASSLGRQGGAFF. CDR3 in DNA: TGTGCCAGCAGCTTAGGTAGGCAGGGTGGTGCTTTCTTT.

The chain employs TRBV27 and TRBJ2-7, with D possibly being TRBD2 (5 bases). Trimming stripped 6 bases from V and 5 bases from J, with 20 bases between. Germline CDR1 is MNHEY and CDR2 is SMNVEV (reference sequence). The CDR3 contains 15 residues. The CDR3 DNA sequence: TGTGCCAGCAGATCCGCCGGACTCAATAAAAACGAGCAGTACTTC. As protein: CASRSAGLNKNEQYF.

This clone appeared once. The genes are TRBV11-1 and TRBJ1-6; 7 positions agree with TRBD1. From germline, CDR1 is SGHAT and CDR2 FQDESV (reference sequence). V lost 2 bases, J lost 10 bases, and 8 bases stayed unmatched. The CDR3 has 15 amino acids. CDR3 sequence (DNA): TGTGCCAGCAGCTTACACAGGGGTTTAGGCTCACCCCTCCACTTT. It translates to CASSLHRGLGSPLHF.

This clone was counted a single time. The rearrangement uses TRBV7-9 and TRBJ2-3; TRBD2 matches at 12 bases. The CDR3 extends over 18 amino acids. Germline assignment: CDR1 SEHNR and CDR2 FQNEAQ (reference sequence). Losses at the gene ends were 4 bases for V and 0 bases for J; bases not matched to a gene: 8. CDR3 nucleotides: TGTGCCAGCAGCTCGGTCCCGGGACTAGCGGGTAGCACAGATACGCAGTATTTT. Its protein product is CASSSVPGLAGSTDTQYF.

This clone was counted between two and nine times. This chain uses TRBV15 with TRBJ2-5, with 14 bases identical to TRBD2. The junction had 2 bases not matched to a gene; V was cut back by 1 base and J by 7 bases. The CDR3 is 15 amino acids. Germline V gene data show CDR1 as LNHNV and CDR2 as YYDKDF (reference sequence). In DNA form, the CDR3 reads TGTGCCACCAGCAGAGGACTAGCGGGAGGGACGACCCAGTACTTC. It translates to CATSRGLAGGTTQYF.

The CDR3 DNA reads as TGTGCCAGCAGCTTAGTAGACAGGGGGAACACTGAAGCTTTCTTT. This encodes CASSLVDRGNTEAFF. The chain has TRBV7-2 and TRBJ1-1, with 8 nucleotides matching TRBD1. The germline V gene has CDR1 SGHTA and CDR2 FQGNSA. Trimming cost V 1 base and J 1 base; bases outside gene matches: 2. The CDR3 has 15 amino acids.

As concerns this clone: Different DNA sequences within this sample yield the same CDR3. V usage is TRBV19 and J usage is TRBJ2-7; perhaps TRBD1 as D (5 bases). Germline V gene data show CDR1 as LNHDA and CDR2 as SQIVND (reference sequence). CDR3 length: 14 amino acids. The V end lost 2 bases, the J end lost 0 bases, and 8 bases lay between the germline ends. The CDR3 protein is CASSIRDSSYEQYF. As DNA, the CDR3 is TGTGCCAGTAGTATACGAGACAGCTCCTACGAGCAGTACTTC. Variable domain in full (rest from reference TRBV19 and TRBJ2-7): DGGITQSPKYLFRKEGQNVTLSCEQNLNHDAMYWYRQDPGQGLRLIYYSQIVNDFQKGDIAEGYSVSREKKESFPLTVTSAQKNPTAFYLCASSIRDSSYEQYFGPGTRLTVT.

A few counts support this clone. This rearrangement joins TRBV4-1 to TRBJ2-7; 8 bases are shared with TRBD1. This CDR3 has 15 residues. Germline CDR1 is MGHRA and CDR2 is YSYEKL. Trimming took 0 bases from V and 6 from J; bases not matched to a gene: 7. The CDR3 loop reads CASSQDGTGSFEQYF. The CDR3 DNA reads TGCGCCAGCAGCCAAGACGGGACAGGCAGTTTCGAGCAGTACTTC.

V usage is TRBV9 and J usage is TRBJ2-1, with D perhaps matching TRBD1 (6 bases). CDR3 size: 15 residues. Germline V gene lookup returns CDR1 SGDLS and CDR2 YYNGEE. Trimming stripped 5 bases from V and 4 bases from J, with 16 bases between. The CDR3 DNA follows: TGTGCCAGCAGTGAACCCGGGACACAATACAATGAGCAGTTCTTC. Amino acids: CASSEPGTQYNEQFF.

This clone occurred once. Written as DNA, the CDR3 is TGTGCCAGCAGTATGGGGACAGGACACTATGGCTACACCTTC. Amino acid sequence: CASSMGTGHYGYTF. The chain recombines TRBV28 with TRBJ1-2; 8 bases match TRBD1. The ends lost 5 bases at V and 3 bases at J; junction bases unmatched: 5. The germline V gene has CDR1 MDHEN and CDR2 SYDVKM. The CDR3 covers 14 residues.

The chain employs TRBV29-1 and TRBJ2-2; the match to TRBD2 covers 8 bases. Germline values: CDR1 SQVTM, CDR2 ANQGSEA. V lost 2 bases and J lost 7; bases outside the gene matches: 12. This CDR3 has 16 residues. CDR3 DNA: TGCAGCGTTGAAAATCTGGGACTAGAAAATAACGGGGAGCTGTTTTTT. This sequence encodes CSVENLGLENNGELFF.

J is TRBJ2-1 and V is TRBV19; TRBD2 aligns across 7 bases. The J segment lost 4 bases and the V segment lost 6 bases, leaving 3 bases of the junction unmatched. There are 13 residues in the CDR3. CDR1 and CDR2 (germline): LNHDA, SQIVND (reference sequence). The CDR3 reads CASSLGGYNEQFF. CDR3 coding DNA: TGTGCCAGTAGCTTGGGGGGGTACAATGAGCAGTTCTTC.

The chain is built from TRBV28 and TRBJ2-1; D gene unclear. Deletions cut 0 bases from V and 1 base from J, with 10 bases between. The CDR3 spans 16 residues. In germline, CDR1 is MDHEN, CDR2 SYDVKM. The DNA for the CDR3 is TGTGCCAGCAGTTTATGGACATCCGAGTCCTACAATGAGCAGTTCTTC. This encodes CASSLWTSESYNEQFF. Variable domain in full (rest from reference TRBV28 and TRBJ2-1): DVKVTQSSRYLVKRTGEKVFLECVQDMDHENMFWYRQDPGLGLRLIYFSYDVKMKEKGDIPEGYSVSREKKERFSLILESASTNQTSMYLCASSLWTSESYNEQFFGPGTRLTVL.

V usage is TRBV6-2 or TRBV6-3 and J usage is TRBJ2-7, with D maybe TRBD1 (6 bases). The germline gives CDR1 MNHEY, CDR2 SVGEGT. The CDR3 is 13 amino acids. Trimming removed 4 bases from V and 3 bases from J, with 10 bases in between. The CDR3 region has the DNA TGTGCCAGCAGTTCTGTGGACAGCTACGAGCAGTACTTC. Translating gives CASSSVDSYEQYF.

The J gene is TRBJ1-2, the V gene TRBV7-9; 10 bases fit TRBD1. The CDR3 runs to 16 residues. CDR1 is SEHNR, CDR2 FQNEAQ, per germline (reference sequence). Germline trimming cut 4 bases from V and 4 bases from J; bases unmatched to any gene: 9. In DNA, the CDR3 is TGTGCCAGCAGCTCCGCAGGGACAGGGGAGGGCTATGGCTACACCTTC. It specifies CASSSAGTGEGYGYTF.

The chain links TRBV28 to TRBJ2-7, with 14 bases matching TRBD2. The CDR3 has 15 residues. With 4 bases clipped from V and 5 bases from J, the junction kept 4 bases outside the gene matches. The V gene's germline CDR1 is MDHEN and CDR2 SYDVKM. The CDR3 DNA reads as TGTGCCAGCAGTTCCGGGACTAGCGGGAGTAACGAGCAGTACTTC. Translation gives CASSSGTSGSNEQYF.

In its sample, this clone was seen once. V usage is TRBV6-5 and J usage is TRBJ1-1; possible D gene TRBD1, 5 bases. Germline V gene data show CDR1 as MNHEY and CDR2 as SVGAGI. The CDR3 consists of 14 residues. Trimming shortened V by 4 bases and J by 2 bases, and 11 bases separated the two germline ends. The CDR3 reads CASSSRGGNTEAFF. DNA for the CDR3: TGTGCCAGCAGTTCCCGGGGGGGTAACACTGAAGCTTTCTTT.

J is TRBJ2-1 and V is TRBV4-1; D is uncertain. CDR3 size: 15 residues. Trimming shortened V by 4 bases and J by 5 bases, and 15 bases separated the two germline ends. CDR1 is MGHRA, CDR2 YSYEKL, per germline. As DNA, the CDR3 is TGCGCCAGCAGCCTAATAAGCCCAATCAACAATGAGCAGTTCTTC. It specifies CASSLISPINNEQFF.

This CDR3 is CASSKLTGEAYEQYF. The DNA of the CDR3 is TGCGCCAGCAGTAAGCTGACAGGGGAAGCCTACGAGCAGTACTTC. V and J are TRBV5-1 and TRBJ2-7, with 8 nucleotides matching TRBD1. This CDR3 spans 15 amino acids. The V segment lost 5 bases and the J segment 2 bases; nucleotides outside the gene matches: 9. The germline V gene has CDR1 SGHRS and CDR2 YFSETQ. Complete variable domain (other parts from reference TRBV5-1 and TRBJ2-7): KAGVTQTPRYLIKTRGQQVTLSCSPISGHRSVSWYQQTPGQGLQFLFEYFSETQRNKGNFPGRFSGRQFSNSRSEMNVSTLELGDSALYLCASSKLTGEAYEQYFGPGTRLTVT.

The V gene is TRBV7-8, the J gene TRBJ2-1, with D tentatively TRBD2 (5 bases). Germline CDR1 SGHVS, CDR2 FQNEAQ. The CDR3 has 15 amino acids. Trimming cost V 2 bases and J 1 base, with 9 bases left between them. CDR3 amino acids: CASSLSGNSYNEQFF. The CDR3 bases are TGTGCCAGCAGCTTATCGGGGAATTCCTACAATGAGCAGTTCTTC.